These T cell receptor beta chains were read from a single sample in a study of blood T cell repertoires in COVID-19. The repertoire was sequenced with immunoSEQ multiplex PCR; TCRdb's copy has only in-frame clones and lacks some. The sample holds about 190,000 clones; 70% to 85% are singletons and the top ten take around an eighth. Sequenced: peripheral blood. Receptor source: a woman aged 50 to 60 with acute or convalescent COVID-19. Both conserved end residues are part of each CDR3. D genes are given only for firm matches. For some rows the clone size is stated as once, few or many, or as a class when expanded; others skip it.

>-|-|TRBV27|TRBJ2-7
TGTGCCAGCAGTTTAGGCCCGGGCTCCTACGAGCAGTACTTC
CASSLGPGSYEQYF
>-|-|TRBV6-5|TRBJ1-2
TGTGCCAGCAGGAAGCTGACAGTAGGCTATGGCTACACCTTC
CASRKLTVGYGYTF
>TRBD2|-|TRBV11-3|TRBJ2-1
TGTGCCAGCAGCTTAGAACTAGCGGGGGGGCCCAATGAGCAGTTCTTC
CASSLELAGGPNEQFF
>-|few|TRBV6-6|TRBJ1-4
TGTGCCAGCAGTTACGGGCAGATAAATGAAAAACTGTTTTTT
CASSYGQINEKLFF
>TRBD2|-|TRBV9|TRBJ2-7
TGTGCCAGCAGCTTCGGACTAGCGACGGACTACGAGCAGTACTTC
CASSFGLATDYEQYF
>-|-|TRBV9|TRBJ2-2
TGTGCCAGCAGCGTATTGACAGCCGGGGAGCTGTTTTTT
CASSVLTAGELFF
>TRBD2|once|TRBV3-1/TRBV3-2|TRBJ2-7
TGTGCCAGCAGCCGAAAAACTAGCGGGAGGAAGATTTCCTACGAGCAGTACTTC
CASSRKTSGRKISYEQYF
>-|-|TRBV3-1/TRBV3-2|TRBJ1-3
TGTGCCAGCAGCCTGCTGCAGGTCGTCTCTGGAAACACCATATATTTT
CASSLLQVVSGNTIYF
>TRBD1|-|TRBV18|TRBJ1-4
TGTGCCAGCTCACCACCGCCAGGGGGCTCTGGAACTAATGAAAAACTGTTTTTT
CASSPPPGGSGTNEKLFF
>TRBD2|-|TRBV7-2|TRBJ2-7
TGTGCCAGCAGCCCCCGGGGGGGGGTTTCTAACGAGCAGTACTTC
CASSPRGGVSNEQYF
>-|-|TRBV5-1|TRBJ1-5
TGCGCCAGCAGCTTGGTTCCGGCGGAAGATCAGCCCCAGCATTTT
CASSLVPAEDQPQHF
>TRBD1|few|TRBV30|TRBJ1-2
TGTGCCTGGGTCTTCGACAGGGGCCTGGGAGGCTACACCTTC
CAWVFDRGLGGYTF
>TRBD1|-|TRBV28|TRBJ2-7
TGTGCCAGCAAAACGACAGGGGCCTACGAGCAGTACTTC
CASKTTGAYEQYF
>-|-|TRBV3-1/TRBV3-2|TRBJ2-4
TGTGCCAGCAGCCAAAAAGGGGGGGTACTAGCCAAAAACATTCAGTACTTC
CASSQKGGVLAKNIQYF
>TRBD1|-|TRBV27|TRBJ1-4
TGTGCCAGCAGTTTATCCGGGACAGGGAATGAAAAACTGTTTTTT
CASSLSGTGNEKLFF
>-|-|TRBV28|TRBJ1-2
TGTGCCAGCAGTTTTAAGGGGTTCTATGGCTACACCTTC
CASSFKGFYGYTF
>TRBD1|-|TRBV15|TRBJ2-4
TGTGCCACCAGCCCCGGGACAGGGTCATCCAGAGCCAAAAACATTCAGTACTTC
CATSPGTGSSRAKNIQYF